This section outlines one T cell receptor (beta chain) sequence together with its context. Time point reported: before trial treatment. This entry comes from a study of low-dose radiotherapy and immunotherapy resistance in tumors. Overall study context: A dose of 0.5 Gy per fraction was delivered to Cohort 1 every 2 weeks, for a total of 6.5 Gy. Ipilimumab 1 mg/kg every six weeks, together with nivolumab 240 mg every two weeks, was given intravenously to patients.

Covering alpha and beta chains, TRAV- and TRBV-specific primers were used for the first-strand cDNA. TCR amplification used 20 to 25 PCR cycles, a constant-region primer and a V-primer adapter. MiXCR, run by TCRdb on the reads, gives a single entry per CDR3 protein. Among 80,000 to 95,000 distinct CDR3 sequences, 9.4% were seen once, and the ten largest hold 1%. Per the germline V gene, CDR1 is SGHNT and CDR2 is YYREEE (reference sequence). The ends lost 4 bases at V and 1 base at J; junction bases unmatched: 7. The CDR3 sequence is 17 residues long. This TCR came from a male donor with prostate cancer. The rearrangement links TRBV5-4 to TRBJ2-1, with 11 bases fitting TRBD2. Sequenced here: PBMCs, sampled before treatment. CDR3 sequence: CASSPLAGGISYNEQFF. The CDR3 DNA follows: TGTGCCAGCAGCCCCCTAGCGGGAGGTATATCCTACAATGAGCAGTTCTTC.